One sample yielded the 5 T cell receptor beta chains listed below, sequenced in a study of T cells in Graves' hyperthyroidism and ophthalmopathy. Researchers took RNA transcripts and amplified the TCR beta CDR3 regions from them. HTBI primers were employed in a first-round RT-PCR of the TCR CDR3. Via MiXCR, TCRdb re-called the multiplex PCR reads, giving one row per CDR3 protein. The sample has roughly 350,000 distinct CDR3 sequences; 14% are singletons. The sample taken for sequencing was blood. Receptors originate from a woman aged 25 to 45 with Graves' hyperthyroidism.

This clonotype was detected many times. The CDR3 DNA follows: TGTGCCAGCAGCTTAGTAAATGGGCCCCCAGATACGCAGTATTTT. Amino acids: CASSLVNGPPDTQYF. This rearrangement joins TRBV11-2 to TRBJ2-3, with D uncertain. V dropped 1 base and J dropped 4 bases, with 12 bases sitting between them. This CDR3 comprises 15 residues. Germline CDR1 SGHAT, CDR2 FQNNGV.

In this sample, this clonotype turned up a few times. The rearrangement uses TRBV15 and TRBJ2-5; the D gene could be TRBD1 or TRBD2 (5 bases each). Trimming took off 1 base at V and 1 base at J, with 7 bases between the two ends. Germline CDR1 is LNHNV and CDR2 is YYDKDF (reference sequence). This CDR3 is 14 amino acids long. CDR3 region: CATSRAGTQETQYF. The CDR3 region has the DNA TGTGCCACCAGCAGAGCCGGGACCCAAGAGACCCAGTACTTC.

This clonotype was counted ten times or more. V is TRBV4-2 and J is TRBJ2-3, with TRBD1 as a possible D gene (6 bases). The CDR3 has 15 residues. CDR1 is LGHNA and CDR2 is YNFKEQ in the germline V gene. V was cut by 2 bases and J by 1 base, with 10 bases left in between. Here the CDR3 DNA reads TGTGCCAGCAGCCAATCCCAGGGGCGCACAGATACGCAGTATTTT. This encodes CASSQSQGRTDTQYF.

CDR3 in amino acids: CASSLDGATETQYF. Here the CDR3 DNA reads TGTGCCAGCAGCTTAGATGGCGCTACGGAGACCCAGTACTTC. V is TRBV7-9 and J is TRBJ2-5, with D hard to call. The CDR3 extends over 14 amino acids. Between the trimmed V and J ends, which lost 1 base and 5 bases, there was a span of 11 bases. Germline-derived CDR1 and CDR2 are SEHNR and FQNEAQ (reference sequence).

The V call is TRBV5-4, the J call TRBJ2-1, with D tentatively TRBD1 (7 bases). The CDR3 runs 15 residues. Trimming took off 2 bases at V and 6 bases at J, with 15 bases between the two ends. Germline V gives CDR1 SGHNT, CDR2 YYREEE (reference sequence). The CDR3 protein is CASSFGGTATNEQFF. The CDR3 DNA is TGTGCCAGCAGCTTTGGCGGGACAGCAACCAATGAGCAGTTCTTC.